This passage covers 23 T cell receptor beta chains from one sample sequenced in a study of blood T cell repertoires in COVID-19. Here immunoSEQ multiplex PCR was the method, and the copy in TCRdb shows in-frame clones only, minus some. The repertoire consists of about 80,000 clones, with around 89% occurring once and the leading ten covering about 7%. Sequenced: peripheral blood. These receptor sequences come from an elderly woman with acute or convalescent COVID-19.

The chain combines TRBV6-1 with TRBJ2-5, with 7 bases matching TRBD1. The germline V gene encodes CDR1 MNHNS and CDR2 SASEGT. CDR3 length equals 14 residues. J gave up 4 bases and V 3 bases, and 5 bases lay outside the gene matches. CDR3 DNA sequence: TGTGCCAGCAGTGATGGGACAGTCGGAGAGACCCAGTACTTC. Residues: CASSDGTVGETQYF.

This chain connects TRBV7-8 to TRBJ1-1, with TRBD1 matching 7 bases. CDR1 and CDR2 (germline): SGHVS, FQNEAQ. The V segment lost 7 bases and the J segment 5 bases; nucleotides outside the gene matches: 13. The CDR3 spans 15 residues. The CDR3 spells CASTLQGGGKTEAFF. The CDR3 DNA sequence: TGTGCCAGCACCCTCCAAGGAGGGGGCAAGACTGAAGCTTTCTTT.

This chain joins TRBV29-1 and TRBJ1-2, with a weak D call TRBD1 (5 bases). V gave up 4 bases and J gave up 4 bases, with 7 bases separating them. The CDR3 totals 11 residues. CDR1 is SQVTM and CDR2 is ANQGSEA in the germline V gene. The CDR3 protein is CSVGGGYGYTF. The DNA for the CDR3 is TGCAGCGTTGGGGGGGGCTATGGCTACACCTTC. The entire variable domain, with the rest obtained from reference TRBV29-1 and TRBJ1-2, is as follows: SAVISQKPSRDICQRGTSLTIQCQVDSQVTMMFWYRQQPGQSLTLIATANQGSEATYESGFVIDKFPISRPNLTFSTLTVSNMSPEDSSIYLCSVGGGYGYTFGSGTRLTVV.

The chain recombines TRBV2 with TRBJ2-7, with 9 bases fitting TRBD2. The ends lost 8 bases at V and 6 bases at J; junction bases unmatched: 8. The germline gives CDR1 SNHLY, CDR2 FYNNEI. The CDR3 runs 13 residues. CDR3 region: CASAGGAVTEQYF. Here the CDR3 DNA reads TGTGCCAGCGCGGGAGGGGCTGTTACCGAGCAGTACTTC.

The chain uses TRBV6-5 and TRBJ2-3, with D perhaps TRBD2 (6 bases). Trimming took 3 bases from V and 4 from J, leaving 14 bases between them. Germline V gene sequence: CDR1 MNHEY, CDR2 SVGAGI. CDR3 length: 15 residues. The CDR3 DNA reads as TGTGCCAGCAGTTATCCGAGCGGCGGGGCAGATACGCAGTATTTT. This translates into CASSYPSGGADTQYF.

The CDR3 DNA follows: TGTGCCAGCAGCTTAGAGGACAGACGGGGCTACACCTTC. This codes for CASSLEDRRGYTF. The gene calls are TRBV11-2 and TRBJ1-2; the D gene is possibly TRBD1 (6 bases). V was cut by 0 bases and J by 8 bases, with 10 bases left in between. Germline V gene lookup returns CDR1 SGHAT and CDR2 FQNNGV. This CDR3 is 13 amino acids long.

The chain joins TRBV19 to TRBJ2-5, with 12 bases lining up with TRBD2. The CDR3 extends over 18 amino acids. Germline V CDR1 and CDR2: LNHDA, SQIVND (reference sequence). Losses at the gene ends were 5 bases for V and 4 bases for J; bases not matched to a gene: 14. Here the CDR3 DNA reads TGTGCCAGTAGTCATGTCCTAGCGGGGGGGGGCCATCGAGAGACCCAGTACTTC. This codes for CASSHVLAGGGHRETQYF. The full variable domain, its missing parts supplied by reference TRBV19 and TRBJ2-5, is DGGITQSPKYLFRKEGQNVTLSCEQNLNHDAMYWYRQDPGQGLRLIYYSQIVNDFQKGDIAEGYSVSREKKESFPLTVTSAQKNPTAFYLCASSHVLAGGGHRETQYFGPGTRLLVL.

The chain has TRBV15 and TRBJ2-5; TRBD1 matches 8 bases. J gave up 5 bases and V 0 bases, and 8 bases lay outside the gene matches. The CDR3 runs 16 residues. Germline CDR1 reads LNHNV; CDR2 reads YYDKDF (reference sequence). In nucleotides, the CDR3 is TGTGCCACCAGCAGAGATGTGGCAGGGGGCGGGGAGACCCAGTACTTC. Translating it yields CATSRDVAGGGETQYF. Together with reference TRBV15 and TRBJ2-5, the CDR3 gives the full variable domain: DAMVIQNPRYQVTQFGKPVTLSCSQTLNHNVMYWYQQKSSQAPKLLFHYYDKDFNNEADTPDNFQSRRPNTSFCFLDIRSPGLGDTAMYLCATSRDVAGGGETQYFGPGTRLLVL.

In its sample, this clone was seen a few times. This CDR3 is CSVSTPGQGSDTQYF. The CDR3, as DNA: TGCAGCGTTTCTACACCGGGACAGGGTTCAGATACGCAGTATTTT. V and J are TRBV29-1 and TRBJ2-3; 9 bases match TRBD1. After removal of 5 bases from V and 4 bases from J, the junction contained 10 bases not matched to a gene. Germline CDR1 is SQVTM and CDR2 is ANQGSEA. The CDR3 has 15 residues.

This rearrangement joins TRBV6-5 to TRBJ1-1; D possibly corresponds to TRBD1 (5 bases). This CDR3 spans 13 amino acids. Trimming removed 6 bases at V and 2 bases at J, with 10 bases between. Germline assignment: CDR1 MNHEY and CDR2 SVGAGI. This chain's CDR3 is CASSAGGNTEAFF. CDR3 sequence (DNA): TGTGCCAGCAGCGCCGGGGGTAACACTGAAGCTTTCTTT.

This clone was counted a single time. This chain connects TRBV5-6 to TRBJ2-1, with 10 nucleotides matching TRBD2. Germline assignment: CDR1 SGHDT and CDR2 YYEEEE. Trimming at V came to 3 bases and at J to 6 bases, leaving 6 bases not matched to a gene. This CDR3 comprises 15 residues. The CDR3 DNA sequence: TGTGCCAGCAGCTCCAGCGGGGGGGCGCGCAATGAGCAGTTCTTC. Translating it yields CASSSSGGARNEQFF. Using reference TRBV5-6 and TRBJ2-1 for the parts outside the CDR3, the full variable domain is DAGVTQSPTHLIKTRGQQVTLRCSPKSGHDTVSWYQQALGQGPQFIFQYYEEEERQRGNFPDRFSGHQFPNYSSELNVNALLLGDSALYLCASSSSGGARNEQFFGPGTRLTVL.

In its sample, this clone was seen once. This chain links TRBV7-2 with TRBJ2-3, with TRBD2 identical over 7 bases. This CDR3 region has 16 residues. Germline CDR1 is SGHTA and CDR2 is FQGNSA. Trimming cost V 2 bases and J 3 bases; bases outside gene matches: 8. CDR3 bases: TGTGCCAGCAGCTTACTTGGGGTCGGGAGGACAGATACGCAGTATTTT. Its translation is CASSLLGVGRTDTQYF.

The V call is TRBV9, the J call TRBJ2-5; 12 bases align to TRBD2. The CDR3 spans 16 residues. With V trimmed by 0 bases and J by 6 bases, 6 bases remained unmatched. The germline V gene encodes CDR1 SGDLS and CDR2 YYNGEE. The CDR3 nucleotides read TGTGCCAGCAGCGTAGGACTAGCGGGGGTAGAGAAGACCCAGTACTTC. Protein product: CASSVGLAGVEKTQYF.

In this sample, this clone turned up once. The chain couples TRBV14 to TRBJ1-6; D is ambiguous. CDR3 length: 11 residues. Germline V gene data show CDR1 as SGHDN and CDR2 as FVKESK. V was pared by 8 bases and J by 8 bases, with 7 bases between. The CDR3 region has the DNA TGTGCCAGCTATCAGGATTCACCCCTCCACTTT. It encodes CASYQDSPLHF.

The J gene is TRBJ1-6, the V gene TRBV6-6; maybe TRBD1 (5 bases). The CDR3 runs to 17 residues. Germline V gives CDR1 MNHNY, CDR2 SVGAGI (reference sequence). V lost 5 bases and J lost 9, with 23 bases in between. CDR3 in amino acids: CASSPIGSGASGSPLHF. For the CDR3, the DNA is TGTGCCAGCAGTCCGATCGGGAGCGGGGCAAGCGGTTCACCCCTCCACTTT.

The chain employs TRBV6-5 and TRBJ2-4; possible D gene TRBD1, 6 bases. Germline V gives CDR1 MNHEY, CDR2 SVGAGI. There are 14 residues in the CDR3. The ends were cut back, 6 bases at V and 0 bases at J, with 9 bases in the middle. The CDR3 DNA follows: TGTGCCAGCAGGGACAGTCTAGCCAAAAACATTCAGTACTTC. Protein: CASRDSLAKNIQYF.

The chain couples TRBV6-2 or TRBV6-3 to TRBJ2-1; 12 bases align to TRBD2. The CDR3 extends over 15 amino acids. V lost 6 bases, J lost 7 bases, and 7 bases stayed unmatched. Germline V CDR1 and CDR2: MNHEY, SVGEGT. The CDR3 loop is CASSIGTSGHNEQFF. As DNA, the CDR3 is TGTGCCAGCAGCATCGGGACTAGCGGGCATAATGAGCAGTTCTTC.

The CDR3 DNA sequence: TGTGCCAGCAGGCGTCTTAGGGGCAGGAAGGAAAAACTGTTTTTT. This encodes CASRRLRGRKEKLFF. The J gene is TRBJ1-4, the V gene TRBV11-3; D is possibly TRBD1 (5 bases). The germline gives CDR1 SGHNT, CDR2 YENEEA. The CDR3 is made up of 15 amino acids. Trimming left V 6 bases short and J 8 bases short, with 19 bases between.

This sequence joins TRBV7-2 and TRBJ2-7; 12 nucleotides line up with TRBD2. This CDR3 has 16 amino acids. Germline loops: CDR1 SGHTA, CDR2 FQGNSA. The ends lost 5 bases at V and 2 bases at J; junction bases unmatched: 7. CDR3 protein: CASSTRASGGAYEQYF. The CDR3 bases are TGTGCCAGCAGCACCCGCGCTAGCGGGGGGGCCTACGAGCAGTACTTC.

DNA of the CDR3: TGCGCCAGCAGCCAAGATTTAGGGGGCGGGAACATTCAGTACTTC. The encoded protein is CASSQDLGGGNIQYF. The V gene is TRBV4-3, the J gene TRBJ2-4; TRBD1 matches at 7 bases. Germline V lookup: CDR1 LGHNA, CDR2 YSLEER. J was trimmed by 7 bases and V by 0 bases; bases with no gene match: 6. The length of the CDR3 is 15 residues.

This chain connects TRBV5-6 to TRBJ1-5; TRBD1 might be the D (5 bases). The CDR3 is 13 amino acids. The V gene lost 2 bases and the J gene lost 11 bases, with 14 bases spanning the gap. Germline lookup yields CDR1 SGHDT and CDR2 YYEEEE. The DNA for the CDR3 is TGTGCCAGCAGCTTTAACCTCCAGACAGCCCAGCATTTT. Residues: CASSFNLQTAQHF.

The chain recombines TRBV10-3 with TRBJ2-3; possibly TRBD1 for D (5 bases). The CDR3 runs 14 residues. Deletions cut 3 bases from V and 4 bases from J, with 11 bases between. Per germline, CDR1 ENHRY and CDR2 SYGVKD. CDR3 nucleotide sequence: TGTGCCATCAGTGAAGGGGTCCCGGCAGATACGCAGTATTTT. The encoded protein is CAISEGVPADTQYF.

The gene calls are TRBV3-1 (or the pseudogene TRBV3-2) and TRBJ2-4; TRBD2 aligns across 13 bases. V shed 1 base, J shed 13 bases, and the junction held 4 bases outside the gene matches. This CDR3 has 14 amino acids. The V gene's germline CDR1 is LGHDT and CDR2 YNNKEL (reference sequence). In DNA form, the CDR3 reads TGTGCCAGCAGCCAAGGGACTAGCGGGAGTATCCAGTACTTC. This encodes CASSQGTSGSIQYF.